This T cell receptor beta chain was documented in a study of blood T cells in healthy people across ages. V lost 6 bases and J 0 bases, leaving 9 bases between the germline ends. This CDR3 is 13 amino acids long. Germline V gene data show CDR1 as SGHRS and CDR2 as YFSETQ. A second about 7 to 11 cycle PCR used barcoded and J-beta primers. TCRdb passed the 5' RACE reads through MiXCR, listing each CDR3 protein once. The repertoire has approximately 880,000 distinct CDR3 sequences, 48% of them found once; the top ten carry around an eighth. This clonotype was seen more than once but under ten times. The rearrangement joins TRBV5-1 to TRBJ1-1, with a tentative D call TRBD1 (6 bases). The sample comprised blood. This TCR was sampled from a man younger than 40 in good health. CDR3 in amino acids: CASKGGMNTEAFF. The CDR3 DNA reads TGCGCCAGCAAGGGGGGGATGAACACTGAAGCTTTCTTT. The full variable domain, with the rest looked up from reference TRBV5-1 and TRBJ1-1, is KAGVTQTPRYLIKTRGQQVTLSCSPISGHRSVSWYQQTPGQGLQFLFEYFSETQRNKGNFPGRFSGRQFSNSRSEMNVSTLELGDSALYLCASKGGMNTEAFFGQGTRLTVV.